Listed below are T cell receptor beta chains from one sample, sequenced in a study of blood T cell repertoires in COVID-19. TCRdb's copy holds only in-frame clones and misses some; the assay was immunoSEQ multiplex PCR. In the table there are about 50,000 clones, roughly 88% of which are singletons. Sequencing input: peripheral blood. The receptors originated from a woman aged 55-69 years with acute or convalescent COVID-19. Both conserved end residues are part of each CDR3. A D gene is named only where the DNA matches it firmly. Where a row states a size, it is once, few, many or the class of an expanded clone; other rows omit it.

J gene	CDR3 length	clone size	D gene	V gene	CDR3 DNA	CDR3 protein
TRBJ1-3	16	.	.	TRBV6-5	TGTGCCAGCAGTTACCCACAAAACATCTCTGGAAACACCATATATTTT	CASSYPQNISGNTIYF
TRBJ2-1	20	.	.	TRBV21-1	TGTGCCAGCAGCAAAGCCGCCCTAGCGGGAGGGGGGAAGGGGCACAATGAGCAGTTCTTC	CASSKAALAGGGKGHNEQFF
TRBJ1-5	12	.	.	TRBV6-6	TGTGCCAGCAGACCCAGTGGTCAGCCCCAGCATTTT	CASRPSGQPQHF
TRBJ1-1	15	.	TRBD1	TRBV9	TGTGCCAGCAGCCCTACAGGGACAGGGAACACTGAAGCTTTCTTT	CASSPTGTGNTEAFF
TRBJ2-2	15	.	.	TRBV20-1	TGCAGTGCTAGTCGCGGAATTCCTCTCACCGGGGAGCTGTTTTTT	CSASRGIPLTGELFF
TRBJ1-1	14	.	TRBD1	TRBV30	TGTGCCTGGAGTAGGGGGCAGGGAATATCTGAAGCTTTCTTT	CAWSRGQGISEAFF
TRBJ2-5	14	few	TRBD1	TRBV10-3	TGTGCCATCAGTAAATCGGGACAGCAAGAGACCCAGTACTTC	CAISKSGQQETQYF
TRBJ2-1	10	.	.	TRBV20-1	TGCAGTGCTAGTCTAGATGAGCAGTTCTTC	CSASLDEQFF
TRBJ2-5	16	.	TRBD1	TRBV2	TGTGCCAGCAGTGACGGGGACAGAGGGAACCAAGAGACCCAGTACTTC	CASSDGDRGNQETQYF
TRBJ1-6	14	.	.	TRBV6-5	TGTGCCAGCAGTCAGGACTTTCATAATTCACCCCTCCACTTT	CASSQDFHNSPLHF
TRBJ1-2	13	.	.	TRBV3-1/TRBV3-2	TGTGCCAGCAGCACAACAGGAGACTATGGCTACACCTTC	CASSTTGDYGYTF
TRBJ1-1	13	.	.	TRBV6-1	TGTGCCAGCAGTGAAGACCCCAAGGAGTTCGCTTTCTTT	CASSEDPKEFAFF
TRBJ2-1	18	few	TRBD2	TRBV29-1	TGCAGCGTCCCCCCACCTCTAGCGGGAGGGCATTCCTACAATGAGCAGTTCTTC	CSVPPPLAGGHSYNEQFF
TRBJ1-6	14	.	.	TRBV30	TGTGCCCGTACAGTCGGCAGACATAATTCACCCCTCCACTTT	CARTVGRHNSPLHF
TRBJ1-4	15	.	.	TRBV11-2	TGTGCCAGCAGCCGCTATTACGCTCCTAATGAAAAACTGTTTTTT	CASSRYYAPNEKLFF
TRBJ1-2	12	.	.	TRBV12-3/TRBV12-4	TGTGCCAGCAGTTTCGGAGGCGTGGGCTACACCTTC	CASSFGGVGYTF
TRBJ1-1	15	.	.	TRBV7-9	TGTGCCAGCAGCCCAAGGGGTGACGGGAACACTGAAGCTTTCTTT	CASSPRGDGNTEAFF
TRBJ2-7	15	.	TRBD2	TRBV3-1/TRBV3-2	TGTGCCAGCAGCCTAGCGGGAGGACAGTTGTACGAGCAGTACTTC	CASSLAGGQLYEQYF
TRBJ2-5	14	.	.	TRBV7-2	TGTGCCAGCAGCCCGGGGGGGGACAGCGAGACCCAGTACTTC	CASSPGGDSETQYF
TRBJ1-1	15	.	TRBD1	TRBV15	TGTGCCACCAGCAGAGGGGGGACAGGATTCACTGAAGCTTTCTTT	CATSRGGTGFTEAFF
TRBJ1-2	17	.	TRBD1	TRBV7-2	TGTGCCAGCAGCTGGGGGCCTCAGACAGGGGGTATGGATGGCTACACCTTC	CASSWGPQTGGMDGYTF
TRBJ2-3	16	.	TRBD1	TRBV24-1	TGTGCCACCAGTGATTTTAAGGGGGCGAAGACAGATACGCAGTATTTT	CATSDFKGAKTDTQYF
TRBJ2-2	18	.	TRBD1	TRBV6-2/TRBV6-3	TGTGCCAGCAGTCGGGCGGACAGGGGGTCCCTTCAGGCCGGGGAGCTGTTTTTT	CASSRADRGSLQAGELFF
TRBJ2-2	15	once	TRBD1	TRBV2	TGTGCCAGCAGTGAGGACAGGGGAACGACCGGGGAGCTGTTTTTT	CASSEDRGTTGELFF
TRBJ1-2	15	.	.	TRBV18	TGTGCCAGCTCCCCTCGGGAAGGACTAGGCTATGGCTACACCTTC	CASSPREGLGYGYTF
TRBJ2-1	14	.	.	TRBV7-3	TGTGCCAGCAGCTTTTTTAACAATTACAATGAGCAGTTCTTC	CASSFFNNYNEQFF
TRBJ1-1	13	.	TRBD1	TRBV10-3	TGTGCCATCAGGGGGACAGAATTCACTGAAGCTTTCTTT	CAIRGTEFTEAFF
TRBJ2-7	16	.	TRBD2	TRBV10-3	TGTGCCATCAGTGAGTCAATAGCGGGGAGCTCCTACGAGCAGTACTTC	CAISESIAGSSYEQYF
TRBJ1-5	13	.	.	TRBV12-3/TRBV12-4	TGTGCCAGCCGAAAAGGGGGGGAACAGCCCCAGCATTTT	CASRKGGEQPQHF
TRBJ1-5	14	medium-sized	.	TRBV28	TGTGCCAGCAGCAGGGGTTTTGGCAATCAGCCCCAGCATTTT	CASSRGFGNQPQHF
TRBJ1-3	17	.	TRBD1	TRBV7-8	TGTGCCAGCAGCTTAGGCACCGGACAGGGGACGGGAAACACCATATATTTT	CASSLGTGQGTGNTIYF
TRBJ1-2	17	few	.	TRBV18	TGTGCCAGCTCACCACAACACCTTTCGGGGGTTGTGGGTGGCTACACCTTC	CASSPQHLSGVVGGYTF
TRBJ1-5	14	.	.	TRBV5-4	TGTGCCAGCAGCTCTCTGGGCTCAGATCAGCCCCAGCATTTT	CASSSLGSDQPQHF
TRBJ2-1	13	.	.	TRBV4-2	TGTGCCAGCAGCCAAGGTAAATACAATGAGCAGTTCTTC	CASSQGKYNEQFF
TRBJ2-7	12	.	TRBD1	TRBV29-1	TGCAGCGTTGGGACAGGAACCTACGAGCAGTACTTC	CSVGTGTYEQYF
TRBJ1-2	15	.	.	TRBV9	TGTGCCAGCAGCGTAGAACCGGGGGAGGCCTATGGCTACACCTTC	CASSVEPGEAYGYTF
TRBJ2-1	12	.	.	TRBV2	TGTGCCAGCAGAGACGAAACAGCCGAGCAGTTCTTC	CASRDETAEQFF
TRBJ2-5	14	.	TRBD1	TRBV5-4	TGTGCCAGCAGCTTCATGACAGGGGCAGAGACCCAGTACTTC	CASSFMTGAETQYF
TRBJ2-1	14	.	TRBD2	TRBV29-1	TGCAGCGTGGAAACCCTAGCGGGAGGCAATGAGCAGTTCTTC	CSVETLAGGNEQFF
TRBJ1-2	14	.	.	TRBV28	TGTGCCAGCAGTTTACGACCCAGGAACTATGGCTACACCTTC	CASSLRPRNYGYTF
TRBJ1-2	11	.	.	TRBV2	TGTGCCAACAGACCGGGCTATGGCTACACCTTC	CANRPGYGYTF
TRBJ1-4	14	.	.	TRBV2	TGTGCCAGCAGATACAGAGCAACTAATGAAAAACTGTTTTTT	CASRYRATNEKLFF
TRBJ1-6	15	.	TRBD1	TRBV6-5	TGTGCCACCTCTGGACAGGTGACGATAAATTCACCCCTCCACTTT	CATSGQVTINSPLHF
TRBJ2-5	14	.	.	TRBV28	TGTGCCAGCAGTTTAGGTAAGCCCCAAGAGACCCAGTACTTC	CASSLGKPQETQYF
TRBJ2-7	13	.	.	TRBV24-1	TGTGCCACCAGTTTGAATTCAGGTTACGAGCAGTACTTC	CATSLNSGYEQYF
TRBJ2-7	14	.	.	TRBV6-1	TGTGCCAGCAGTGAAGGGACTATATCCTACGAGCAGTACTTC	CASSEGTISYEQYF
TRBJ1-1	13	.	TRBD1	TRBV9	TGTGCCAGCAATACAGGGGAGAGGACTGAAGCTTTCTTT	CASNTGERTEAFF
TRBJ1-2	14	.	.	TRBV6-5	TGTGCCAGCAGTTCCTTACAGGGAGGGAAAGGCTACACCTTC	CASSSLQGGKGYTF